This TCR beta chain was observed in a study of CD8+ T cells in alopecia areata. Documented treatment: oral pan-JAK inhibitor, 5-10 mg twice daily. It was cDNA, reverse transcribed from extracted RNA, that served as the sequencing template. TCRdb's table, derived via immunoSEQ multiplex PCR, lists solely in-frame clones and lacks some. The sample holds approximately 150,000 clones, roughly 60% seen once. This CDR3 is 11 amino acids long. Germline values: CDR1 SQVTM, CDR2 ANQGSEA. The V end was cut by 1 base, the J end by 7 bases, with 7 bases between. The source was CD4+ T cells sorted from blood, collected between weeks 55 and 65, from a patient treated with tofacitinib. This receptor was identified in a human donor with alopecia areata. The rearrangement joins TRBV29-1 to TRBJ1-2; tentative D call: TRBD1 (6 bases). As DNA, the CDR3 is TGCAGCGTTGAAGTAGGGGGTGGCTACACCTTC. Translation: CSVEVGGGYTF.